The text below deals with one TCR beta chain. Its antigen is unknown. This entry comes from a study of cytotoxic CD8 clonotypes in ibrutinib-treated CLL. Study-wide background: Average yields of approximately 260,000 productive templates and 94,082 productive rearrangements characterized the samples. Overall study results and limits: The study found baseline clonality above age-matched healthy donors, tracking circulating CD8+ T-cell counts. Public clonotypes, rarely seen, contracted or held steady on treatment.

The CDR3 loop spans 16 amino acids. Germline CDR1 SQVTM, CDR2 ANQGSEA. Germline trimming cut 4 bases from V and 4 bases from J; bases unmatched to any gene: 10. The data were produced by immunoSEQ multiplex PCR, yet TCRdb's version contains in-frame clones alone and is incomplete. The data show around 250,000 clones, 70% seen once. This TCR was recovered from a human donor with chronic lymphocytic leukemia. Sequenced material: PBMCs, taken after 24 months of ibrutinib treatment. The genes are TRBV29-1 and TRBJ2-3, with TRBD2 matching over 11 bases. The CDR3 here is CSVVGETSGSADTQYF. CDR3 DNA sequence: TGCAGCGTTGTTGGTGAAACTAGCGGGAGTGCAGATACGCAGTATTTT.